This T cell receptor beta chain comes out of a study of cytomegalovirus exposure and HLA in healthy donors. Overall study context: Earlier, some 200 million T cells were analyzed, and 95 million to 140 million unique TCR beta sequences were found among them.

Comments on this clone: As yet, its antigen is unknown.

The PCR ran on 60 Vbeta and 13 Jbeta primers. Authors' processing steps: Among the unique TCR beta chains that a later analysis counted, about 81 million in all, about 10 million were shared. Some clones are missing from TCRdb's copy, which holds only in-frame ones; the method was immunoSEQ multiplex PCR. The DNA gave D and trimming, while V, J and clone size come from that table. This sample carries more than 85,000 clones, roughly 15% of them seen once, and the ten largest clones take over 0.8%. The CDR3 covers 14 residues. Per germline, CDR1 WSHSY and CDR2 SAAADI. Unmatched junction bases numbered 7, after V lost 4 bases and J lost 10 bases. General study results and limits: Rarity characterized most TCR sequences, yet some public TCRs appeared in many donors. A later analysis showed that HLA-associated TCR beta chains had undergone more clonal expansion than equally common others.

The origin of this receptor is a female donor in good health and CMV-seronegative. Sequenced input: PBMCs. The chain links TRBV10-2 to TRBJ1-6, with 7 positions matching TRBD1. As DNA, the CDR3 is TGCGCCAGCAGTGTCGCCGGGACAGACTCACCCCTCCACTTT. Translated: CASSVAGTDSPLHF.